This T cell receptor beta chain was sequenced during a study of regulatory T cells in long-lasting Graves disease (dated by TCRdb to the early 2020s). About the study as a whole: Persistent Graves' disease was defined as persistently positive TSH receptor autoantibodies together with antithyroid drug treatment for over 5 years. Patients with persistent Graves' disease were compared with patients with newly diagnosed Graves' disease using TCR sequencing and RNA sequencing of peripheral blood. The study was registered as a clinical trial and conducted in China. A total of 35 or so samples were covered by TCR sequencing, comprising 13 persistent and approximately 20 newly diagnosed Graves' disease patients. Persistent Graves' disease patients in the clinical cohort had taken antithyroid drugs for around 10 years on average.

Receptors were amplified or captured by multiplex PCR. The data were produced on an Illumina HiSeq 4000. TCR beta libraries were built with iRepertoire HTBI primers and Arm-PCR amplification of CDR3 regions. Gel purification was performed on PCR products prior to sequencing. As for how the authors treated the data: A total of 62 TRBV and some 15 TRBJ segments were identified across samples and were used for gene usage analysis of CDR3 amino acid clonotypes. COPE and FqMerger were used to merge the filtered high-quality paired reads into contigs. Contigs were aligned with BLAST to IMGT TRBV, TRBD and TRBJ reference genes, and CDR3 was defined per IMGT. Clonotypes above 0.1% frequency were classified as highly expanded clones. Shannon entropy served as the measure of repertoire diversity, while the Gini coefficient captured V-J evenness. A clonotype found in more than one individual was treated as public. The public reads were reanalyzed by TCRdb: fastp trimming at Q25, MiXCR alignment, in-frame beta chains only. Under each unique CDR3 protein, matching rows form one entry showing the most common genes and DNA. These V and J calls rely on TCRdb rather than the paper's analysis. A total of 400,000 to 500,000 distinct CDR3 sequences appear in this sample, about 21% of them only once. The ten largest clones represent 14% of the sample.

Concerning this clonotype: It has no known antigen specificity. Base qualities are not at hand, and no much larger clone is one base apart.

The time point label for this specimen denotes: persistent/refractory GD, antithyroid drugs over 5 years with positive TRAb. For both TCR sequencing and RNA sequencing, RNA was extracted from PBMCs in TRIzol. The diagnosis of Graves' disease followed American Thyroid Association guidelines. Patients were recruited from an endocrinology department in Xi'an, China. From each patient, around 9 milliliters of peripheral blood was collected into an EDTA anticoagulant tube. Ficoll Paque Plus density gradient separation was used to isolate PBMCs, and no further T cell sorting was performed. An Agilent 2100 Bioanalyzer and agarose gel were used to check RNA quality, and a NanoDrop 2000 was used to measure RNA concentration. The study at large found these results: Because the primary lesion, thyroid tissue, could not be accessed, the study looked at peripheral blood alone. Sequencing and analysis were restricted to the TCR beta chain. The small sample size was acknowledged by the authors as a limitation that may reduce accuracy. Patients with persistent disease shared more public clonotypes (about 3,000) than newly diagnosed patients did (roughly 970). Compared with newly diagnosed patients, persistent Graves' disease patients had lower TCR Shannon entropy and fewer highly expanded clones, which suggests clonal expansion.

The material sequenced was peripheral blood mononuclear cells (PBMCs), taken when the disease was refractory, from a patient treated with antithyroid drugs. The sequence derives from a female donor with Graves disease.

The nucleotide sequence is TGTGCGCCGGGGGCGGGGCCAGTGAACACTGAAGCTTTCTTT. Translation gives CAPGAGPVNTEAFF. The rearrangement combines TRBV2 with TRBJ1-1, with a weak D call of TRBD1 (6 bases match). The germline V gene sets CDR1 to SNHLY and CDR2 to FYNNEI. The CDR3 runs 14 residues from the cysteine to the phenylalanine. Kept here is only the CDR3 DNA, which spans 42 bases and is read in frame from base 1. Outside the CDR3, residues come from the reference TRBV2 and TRBJ1-1 proteins, so the full variable domain is: EPEVTQTPSHQVTQMGQEVILRCVPISNHLYFYWYRQILGQKVEFLVSFYNNEISEKSEIFDDQFSVERPDGSNFTLKIRSTKLEDSAMYFCAPGAGPVNTEAFFGQGTRLTVV.